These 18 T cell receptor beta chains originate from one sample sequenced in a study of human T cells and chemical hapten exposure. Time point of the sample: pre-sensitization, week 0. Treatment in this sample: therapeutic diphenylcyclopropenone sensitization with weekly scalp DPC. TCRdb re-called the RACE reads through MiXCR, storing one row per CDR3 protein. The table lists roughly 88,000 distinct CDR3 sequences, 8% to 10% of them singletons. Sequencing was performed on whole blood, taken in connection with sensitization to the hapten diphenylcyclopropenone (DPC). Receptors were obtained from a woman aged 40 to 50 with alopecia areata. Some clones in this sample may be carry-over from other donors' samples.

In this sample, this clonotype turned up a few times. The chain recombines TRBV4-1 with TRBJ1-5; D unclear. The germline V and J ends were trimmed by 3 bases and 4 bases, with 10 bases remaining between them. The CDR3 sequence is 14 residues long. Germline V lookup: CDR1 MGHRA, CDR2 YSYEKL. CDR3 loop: CASSHRLLNQPQHF. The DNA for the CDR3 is TGCGCCAGCAGCCACCGACTGCTAAATCAGCCCCAGCATTTT.

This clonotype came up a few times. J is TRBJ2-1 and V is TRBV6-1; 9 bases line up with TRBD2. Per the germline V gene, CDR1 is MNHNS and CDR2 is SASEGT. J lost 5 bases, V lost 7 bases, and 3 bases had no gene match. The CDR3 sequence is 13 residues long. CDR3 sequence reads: CASTLAGNNEQFF. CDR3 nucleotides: TGTGCCAGCACCCTAGCGGGGAACAATGAGCAGTTCTTC.

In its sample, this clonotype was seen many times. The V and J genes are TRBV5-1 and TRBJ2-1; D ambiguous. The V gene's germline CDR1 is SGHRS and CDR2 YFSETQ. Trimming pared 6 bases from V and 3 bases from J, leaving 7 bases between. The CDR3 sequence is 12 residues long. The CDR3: CASTVNYNEQFF. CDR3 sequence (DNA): TGCGCCAGCACGGTGAACTACAATGAGCAGTTCTTC.

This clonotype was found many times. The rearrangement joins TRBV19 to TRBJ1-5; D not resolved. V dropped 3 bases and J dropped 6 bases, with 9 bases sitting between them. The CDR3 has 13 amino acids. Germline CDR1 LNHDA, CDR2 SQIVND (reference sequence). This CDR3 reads CASSMSPPQPQHF. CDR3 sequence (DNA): TGTGCCAGTAGTATGTCTCCGCCTCAGCCCCAGCATTTT.

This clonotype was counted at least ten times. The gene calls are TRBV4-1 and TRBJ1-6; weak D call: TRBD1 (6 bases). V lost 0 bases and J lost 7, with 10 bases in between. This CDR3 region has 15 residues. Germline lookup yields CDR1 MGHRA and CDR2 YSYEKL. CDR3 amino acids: CASSQDGGGNSPLHF. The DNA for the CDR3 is TGCGCCAGCAGCCAAGATGGGGGCGGGAATTCACCCCTCCACTTT.

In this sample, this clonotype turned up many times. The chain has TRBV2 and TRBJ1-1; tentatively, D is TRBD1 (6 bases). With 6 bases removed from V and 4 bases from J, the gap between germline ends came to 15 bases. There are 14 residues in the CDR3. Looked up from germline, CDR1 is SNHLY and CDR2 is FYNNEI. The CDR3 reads CASSHGQSGTEAFF. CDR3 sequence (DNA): TGTGCCAGCAGCCATGGACAGTCCGGCACTGAAGCTTTCTTT.

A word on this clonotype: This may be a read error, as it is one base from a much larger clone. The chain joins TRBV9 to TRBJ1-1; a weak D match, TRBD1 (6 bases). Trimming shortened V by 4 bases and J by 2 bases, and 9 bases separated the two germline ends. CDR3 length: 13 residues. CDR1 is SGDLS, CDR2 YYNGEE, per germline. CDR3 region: CASSSDSNTEAFF. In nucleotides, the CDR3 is TGTGCCAGCAGCTCGGACAGCAACACTGAAGCTTTCTTT.

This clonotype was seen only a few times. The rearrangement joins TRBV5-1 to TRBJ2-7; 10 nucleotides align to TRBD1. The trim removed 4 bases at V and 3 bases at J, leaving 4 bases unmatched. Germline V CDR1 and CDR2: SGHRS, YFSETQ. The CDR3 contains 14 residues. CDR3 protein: CASSPRTGGYEQYF. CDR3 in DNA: TGCGCCAGCAGCCCCCGGACAGGGGGCTACGAGCAGTACTTC.

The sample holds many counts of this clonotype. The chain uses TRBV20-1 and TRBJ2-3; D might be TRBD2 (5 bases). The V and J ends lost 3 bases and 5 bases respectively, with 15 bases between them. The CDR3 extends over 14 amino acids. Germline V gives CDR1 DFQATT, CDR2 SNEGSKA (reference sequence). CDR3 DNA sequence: TGCAGTGCTAGGAGGGCGGTTTTGGGAGATACGCAGTATTTT. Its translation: CSARRAVLGDTQYF.

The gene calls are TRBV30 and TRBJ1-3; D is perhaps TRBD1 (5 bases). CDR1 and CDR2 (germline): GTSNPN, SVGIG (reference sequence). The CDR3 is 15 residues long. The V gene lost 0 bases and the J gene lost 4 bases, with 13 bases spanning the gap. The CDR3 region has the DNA TGTGCCTGGAGTGTACCCAGGGTCCAGGGAAACACCATATATTTT. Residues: CAWSVPRVQGNTIYF.

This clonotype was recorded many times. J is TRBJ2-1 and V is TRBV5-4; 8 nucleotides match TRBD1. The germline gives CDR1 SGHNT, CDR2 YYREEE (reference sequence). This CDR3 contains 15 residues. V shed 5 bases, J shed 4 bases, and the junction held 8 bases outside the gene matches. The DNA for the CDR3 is TGTGCCAGCAGTCAGGACAGGGCCCCTTACAATGAGCAGTTCTTC. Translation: CASSQDRAPYNEQFF. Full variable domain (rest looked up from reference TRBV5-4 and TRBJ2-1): ETGVTQSPTHLIKTRGQQVTLRCSSQSGHNTVSWYQQALGQGPQFIFQYYREEENGRGNFPPRFSGLQFPNYSSELNVNALELDDSALYLCASSQDRAPYNEQFFGPGTRLTVL.

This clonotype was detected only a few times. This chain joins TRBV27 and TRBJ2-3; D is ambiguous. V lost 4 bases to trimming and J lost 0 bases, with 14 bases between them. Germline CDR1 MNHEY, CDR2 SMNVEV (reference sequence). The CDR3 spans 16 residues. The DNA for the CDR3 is TGTGCCAGCAGTTCCTTGGCGTCCTATAGCACAGATACGCAGTATTTT. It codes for CASSSLASYSTDTQYF.

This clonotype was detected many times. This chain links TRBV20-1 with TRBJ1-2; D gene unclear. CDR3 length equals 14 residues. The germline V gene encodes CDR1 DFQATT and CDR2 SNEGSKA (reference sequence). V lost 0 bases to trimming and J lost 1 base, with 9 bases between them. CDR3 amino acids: CSARDSENNYGYTF. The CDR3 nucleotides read TGCAGTGCTAGAGATTCGGAAAATAACTATGGCTACACCTTC.

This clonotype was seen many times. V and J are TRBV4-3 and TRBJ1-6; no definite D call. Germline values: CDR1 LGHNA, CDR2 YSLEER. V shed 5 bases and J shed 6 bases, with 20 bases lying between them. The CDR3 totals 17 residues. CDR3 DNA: TGCGCCAGCAGCATCGGCTGGTTTAATTTCCGTAATTCACCCCTCCACTTT. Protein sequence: CASSIGWFNFRNSPLHF.

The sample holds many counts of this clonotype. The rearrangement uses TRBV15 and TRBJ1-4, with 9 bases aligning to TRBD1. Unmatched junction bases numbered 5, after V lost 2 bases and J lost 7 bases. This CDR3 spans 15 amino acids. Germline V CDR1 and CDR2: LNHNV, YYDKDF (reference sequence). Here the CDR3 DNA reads TGTGCCACCAGCAGACTACAGGGGGCAGGTGAAAAACTGTTTTTT. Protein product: CATSRLQGAGEKLFF. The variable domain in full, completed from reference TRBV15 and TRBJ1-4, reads DAMVIQNPRYQVTQFGKPVTLSCSQTLNHNVMYWYQQKSSQAPKLLFHYYDKDFNNEADTPDNFQSRRPNTSFCFLDIRSPGLGDTAMYLCATSRLQGAGEKLFFGSGTQLSVL.

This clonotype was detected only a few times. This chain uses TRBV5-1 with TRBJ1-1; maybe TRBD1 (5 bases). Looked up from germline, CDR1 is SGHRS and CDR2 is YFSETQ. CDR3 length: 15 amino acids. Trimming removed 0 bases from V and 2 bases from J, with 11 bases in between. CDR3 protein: CASSLAGQGNTEAFF. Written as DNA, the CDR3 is TGCGCCAGCAGCTTGGCCGGGCAGGGTAACACTGAAGCTTTCTTT.

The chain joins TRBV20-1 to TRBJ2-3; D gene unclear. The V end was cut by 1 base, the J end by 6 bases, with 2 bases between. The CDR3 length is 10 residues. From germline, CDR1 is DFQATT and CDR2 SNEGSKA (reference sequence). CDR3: CSARVDTQYF. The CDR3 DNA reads TGCAGTGCTAGAGTGGATACGCAGTATTTT.

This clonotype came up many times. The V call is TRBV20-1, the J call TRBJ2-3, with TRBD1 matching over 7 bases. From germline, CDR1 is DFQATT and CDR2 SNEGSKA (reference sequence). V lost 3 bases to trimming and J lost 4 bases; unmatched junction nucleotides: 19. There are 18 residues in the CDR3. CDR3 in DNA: TGCAGTGCTAGCCTCGGACAGGTCTTATGGTTCGGTTCAGATACGCAGTATTTT. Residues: CSASLGQVLWFGSDTQYF.